This T cell receptor beta chain stems from a study of blood T cell repertoires in COVID-19. Study as a whole: From the United States, Italy and Spain came samples of acute and convalescent COVID-19. T cells, B-cell-depleted T cells, or PBMCs supplied cDNA or gDNA.

Germline assignment: CDR1 SGHAT and CDR2 FQNNGV. This CDR3 has 13 residues. Trimming stripped 5 bases from V and 4 bases from J, with 8 bases between. Participants were aged 18 to 89 years from 20 to 30 US areas. The study assigned cohorts using participant-reported clinical history. The repertoire was sequenced with immunoSEQ multiplex PCR; TCRdb's copy has only in-frame clones and lacks some. This sample has under 150,000 clones; roughly 84% occur once, and the top ten carry roughly 4%. This receptor was obtained from a man aged 45-60 years in a cohort exposed to, infected with or recovered from COVID-19 (not recorded which). Sequencing used PBMCs or T cells enriched from blood (not recorded which). The V and J genes are TRBV11-2 and TRBJ2-2, with D unclear. The CDR3 DNA follows: TGTGCCAGCAGCACTACAAGCACCGGGGAGCTGTTTTTT. Amino acids: CASSTTSTGELFF.